This T cell receptor (beta chain) came from a study of patients and donors after allogeneic stem cell transplantation. From the RT-PCR reads, TCRdb called clonotypes with MiXCR, one entry per CDR3 protein. The sample holds about 200,000 distinct CDR3 sequences, about 37% seen once. By sample share, this clonotype is medium-sized. V was cut by 5 bases and J by 0 bases, with 16 bases left in between. The CDR3 runs 16 residues. The chain joins TRBV12-3 or TRBV12-4 to TRBJ1-1; no reliable D call. The sequenced sample was blood, either unsorted or a sorted T cell fraction (not recorded which). The receptor comes from a human donor who was either an allogeneic HSCT recipient or a stem cell or donor lymphocyte infusion donor (not recorded which). It is not recorded whose cells these are; they may come from a transplant donor. CDR3 residues: CASSPLPLWVNTEAFF. CDR3 coding DNA: TGTGCCAGCAGTCCCCTCCCGCTCTGGGTGAACACTGAAGCTTTCTTT.